Listed below are T cell receptor beta chains from one sample, sequenced in a study of control samples from healthy donors and cancer patients. TCRdb keeps only in-frame clones here, not all; method: immunoSEQ multiplex PCR. The data contain over 100,000 clones, roughly 89% of them singletons. Source material: blood. These receptors were obtained from a man aged 18-30 years in good health. Each CDR3 is given with its conserved first and last residue. Each record gives: clone size, V gene, J gene, D gene, CDR3 protein, CDR3 DNA. The D gene is left open where the match is weak. Some rows have no size entry. The others give once, few or many, or a class for an expanded clone.

clone_size: NA
v_call: TRBV7-9
j_call: TRBJ2-3
d_call: NA
cdr3_aa: CASSLVITDTQYF
cdr3_nt: TGTGCCAGCAGCTTAGTGATCACAGATACGCAGTATTTT

clone_size: NA
v_call: TRBV9
j_call: TRBJ2-2
d_call: NA
cdr3_aa: CASSVENTGELFF
cdr3_nt: TGTGCCAGCAGCGTGGAAAACACCGGGGAGCTGTTTTTT

clone_size: NA
v_call: TRBV6-2/TRBV6-3
j_call: TRBJ1-5
d_call: NA
cdr3_aa: CASSYSVYSNQPQHF
cdr3_nt: TGTGCCAGCAGTTACTCAGTTTATAGCAATCAGCCCCAGCATTTT

clone_size: NA
v_call: TRBV29-1
j_call: TRBJ2-7
d_call: NA
cdr3_aa: CSARRGEGNEQYF
cdr3_nt: TGCAGCGCCCGCCGGGGCGAGGGCAACGAGCAGTACTTC

clone_size: NA
v_call: TRBV4-1
j_call: TRBJ2-7
d_call: TRBD2
cdr3_aa: CASSQGVGWLAVTYEQYF
cdr3_nt: TGCGCCAGCAGCCAAGGAGTCGGCTGGCTAGCGGTAACCTACGAGCAGTACTTC

clone_size: once
v_call: TRBV4-1
j_call: TRBJ2-3
d_call: TRBD2
cdr3_aa: CASSQDRRGRDTQYF
cdr3_nt: TGCGCCAGCAGCCAAGATCGGCGGGGGAGAGATACGCAGTATTTT

clone_size: NA
v_call: TRBV6-5
j_call: TRBJ2-7
d_call: NA
cdr3_aa: CASKTGGTGREEQYF
cdr3_nt: TGTGCCAGCAAGACGGGAGGGACAGGGAGAGAAGAGCAGTACTTC

clone_size: NA
v_call: TRBV5-4
j_call: TRBJ2-3
d_call: TRBD2
cdr3_aa: CASSLKRGGSLTDTQYF
cdr3_nt: TGTGCCAGCAGCCTAAAGCGGGGGGGCTCACTCACAGATACGCAGTATTTT

clone_size: NA
v_call: TRBV10-1
j_call: TRBJ2-2
d_call: TRBD2
cdr3_aa: CASSGPGLAGGPNTGELFF
cdr3_nt: TGCGCCAGCAGCGGCCCGGGACTAGCGGGGGGGCCGAACACCGGGGAGCTGTTTTTT

clone_size: NA
v_call: TRBV11-2
j_call: TRBJ2-7
d_call: NA
cdr3_aa: CASSPIRGQIEQYF
cdr3_nt: TGTGCCAGCAGCCCCATCCGCGGACAGATCGAGCAGTACTTC

clone_size: NA
v_call: TRBV6-5
j_call: TRBJ1-2
d_call: NA
cdr3_aa: CASSYQGGYTF
cdr3_nt: TGTGCCAGCAGTTACCAAGGCGGCTACACCTTC

clone_size: NA
v_call: TRBV5-1
j_call: TRBJ2-3
d_call: NA
cdr3_aa: CASSFTDTQYF
cdr3_nt: TGCGCCAGCAGCTTCACAGATACGCAGTATTTT

clone_size: NA
v_call: TRBV18
j_call: TRBJ2-4
d_call: NA
cdr3_aa: CASSDRGYLAKNIQYF
cdr3_nt: TGTGCCAGCTCCGACAGAGGCTACCTAGCCAAAAACATTCAGTACTTC

clone_size: once
v_call: TRBV2
j_call: TRBJ1-1
d_call: TRBD1
cdr3_aa: CASRPYRGPAEAFF
cdr3_nt: TGTGCCAGCAGGCCATACAGGGGCCCGGCTGAAGCTTTCTTT

clone_size: NA
v_call: TRBV18
j_call: TRBJ2-2
d_call: NA
cdr3_aa: CASSPTYMGELFF
cdr3_nt: TGTGCCAGCTCACCTACCTACATGGGGGAGCTGTTTTTT

clone_size: NA
v_call: TRBV6-1
j_call: TRBJ1-5
d_call: NA
cdr3_aa: CASSEGRGFNQPQHF
cdr3_nt: TGTGCCAGCAGTGAGGGGAGGGGGTTCAATCAGCCCCAGCATTTT

clone_size: once
v_call: TRBV7-9
j_call: TRBJ2-7
d_call: NA
cdr3_aa: CASSPAVAYEQYF
cdr3_nt: TGTGCCAGCAGCCCGGCGGTGGCCTACGAGCAGTACTTC

clone_size: NA
v_call: TRBV5-1
j_call: TRBJ1-4
d_call: NA
cdr3_aa: CASSEQQPNEKLFF
cdr3_nt: TGCGCCAGCAGCGAACAGCAGCCTAATGAAAAACTGTTTTTT

clone_size: NA
v_call: TRBV6-5
j_call: TRBJ2-2
d_call: NA
cdr3_aa: CASTKGWGYAGELFF
cdr3_nt: TGTGCCAGCACCAAAGGCTGGGGATACGCCGGGGAGCTGTTTTTT

clone_size: NA
v_call: TRBV9
j_call: TRBJ2-5
d_call: NA
cdr3_aa: CASSLTGTQETQYF
cdr3_nt: TGTGCCAGCAGCCTAACCGGGACCCAAGAGACCCAGTACTTC

clone_size: NA
v_call: TRBV5-1
j_call: TRBJ2-5
d_call: TRBD1
cdr3_aa: CASSLALQGAGETQYF
cdr3_nt: TGCGCCAGCAGCTTGGCGCTACAGGGGGCCGGGGAGACCCAGTACTTC

clone_size: NA
v_call: TRBV9
j_call: TRBJ2-2
d_call: TRBD1
cdr3_aa: CASSRTGGYTGELFF
cdr3_nt: TGTGCCAGCAGCCGGACAGGGGGATACACCGGGGAGCTGTTTTTT

clone_size: NA
v_call: TRBV2
j_call: TRBJ1-5
d_call: NA
cdr3_aa: CASRGGYSNQPQHF
cdr3_nt: TGTGCCAGCCGCGGGGGATATAGCAATCAGCCCCAGCATTTT

clone_size: NA
v_call: TRBV6-1
j_call: TRBJ2-5
d_call: TRBD2
cdr3_aa: CASSDLAGAVETQYF
cdr3_nt: TGTGCCAGCAGTGATCTAGCGGGGGCCGTAGAGACCCAGTACTTC

clone_size: NA
v_call: TRBV28
j_call: TRBJ1-2
d_call: NA
cdr3_aa: CASSGASGGNYGYTF
cdr3_nt: TGTGCCAGCAGTGGCGCCTCCGGTGGTAACTATGGCTACACCTTC

clone_size: few
v_call: TRBV2
j_call: TRBJ1-5
d_call: NA
cdr3_aa: CATDDTRGLSNQPQHF
cdr3_nt: TGTGCCACTGATGACACGAGGGGCCTTAGCAATCAGCCCCAGCATTTT

clone_size: NA
v_call: TRBV30
j_call: TRBJ1-1
d_call: NA
cdr3_aa: CAWMATEAFF
cdr3_nt: TGTGCCTGGATGGCAACTGAAGCTTTCTTT

clone_size: NA
v_call: TRBV7-9
j_call: TRBJ1-1
d_call: NA
cdr3_aa: CASSSGAMNTEAFF
cdr3_nt: TGTGCCAGCAGCTCCGGGGCCATGAACACTGAAGCTTTCTTT

clone_size: NA
v_call: TRBV20-1
j_call: TRBJ2-1
d_call: NA
cdr3_aa: CSATRGEQFF
cdr3_nt: TGCAGTGCTACGAGGGGTGAGCAGTTCTTC

clone_size: NA
v_call: TRBV20-1
j_call: TRBJ2-7
d_call: TRBD1
cdr3_aa: CSASETGSYEQYF
cdr3_nt: TGCAGTGCTAGTGAGACAGGGTCCTACGAGCAGTACTTC

clone_size: NA
v_call: TRBV4-1
j_call: TRBJ2-7
d_call: NA
cdr3_aa: CASSRSRMGSEQYF
cdr3_nt: TGCGCCAGCAGCCGTTCACGAATGGGCTCCGAGCAGTACTTC

clone_size: NA
v_call: TRBV10-1
j_call: TRBJ2-5
d_call: NA
cdr3_aa: CASSESLQQETQYF
cdr3_nt: TGCGCCAGCAGTGAGTCGTTACAGCAAGAGACCCAGTACTTC

clone_size: NA
v_call: TRBV5-1
j_call: TRBJ2-3
d_call: NA
cdr3_aa: CASSSTGSTDTQYF
cdr3_nt: TGCGCCAGCAGCTCCACAGGGTCCACAGATACGCAGTATTTT

clone_size: NA
v_call: TRBV24-1
j_call: TRBJ1-5
d_call: TRBD1
cdr3_aa: CATSDSKTGDNQPQHF
cdr3_nt: TGTGCCACCAGTGATTCGAAGACAGGGGACAATCAGCCCCAGCATTTT

clone_size: NA
v_call: TRBV9
j_call: TRBJ1-6
d_call: TRBD1
cdr3_aa: CASGTGPLSSYNSPLHF
cdr3_nt: TGTGCCAGCGGGACAGGCCCCCTCAGCTCCTATAATTCACCCCTCCACTTT

clone_size: once
v_call: TRBV4-2
j_call: TRBJ2-1
d_call: NA
cdr3_aa: CASSHPPRESSYNEQFF
cdr3_nt: TGTGCCAGCAGCCATCCACCCAGGGAAAGCTCCTACAATGAGCAGTTCTTC

clone_size: NA
v_call: TRBV5-1
j_call: TRBJ1-2
d_call: TRBD1
cdr3_aa: CASSLVPGTGLRSGYTF
cdr3_nt: TGCGCCAGCAGCTTGGTTCCCGGGACAGGCCTTCGTTCTGGCTACACCTTC

clone_size: NA
v_call: TRBV18
j_call: TRBJ1-4
d_call: NA
cdr3_aa: CATSAGSNEKLFF
cdr3_nt: TGTGCAACCTCAGCAGGATCTAATGAAAAACTGTTTTTT

clone_size: NA
v_call: TRBV6-1
j_call: TRBJ2-4
d_call: NA
cdr3_aa: CASSEAGGIVYIQYF
cdr3_nt: TGTGCCAGCAGTGAAGCAGGGGGAATTGTGTACATTCAGTACTTC

clone_size: NA
v_call: TRBV10-1
j_call: TRBJ2-2
d_call: TRBD1
cdr3_aa: CASKWDRGFGELFF
cdr3_nt: TGCGCCAGCAAGTGGGACAGGGGATTCGGGGAGCTGTTTTTT

clone_size: NA
v_call: TRBV10-3
j_call: TRBJ2-2
d_call: NA
cdr3_aa: CAISATRGANTGELFF
cdr3_nt: TGTGCCATCAGTGCCACAAGAGGGGCGAACACCGGGGAGCTGTTTTTT

clone_size: NA
v_call: TRBV5-6
j_call: TRBJ1-4
d_call: TRBD1
cdr3_aa: CASSLDRGVANEKLFF
cdr3_nt: TGTGCCAGCAGCTTGGACAGGGGAGTTGCTAATGAAAAACTGTTTTTT

clone_size: NA
v_call: TRBV19
j_call: TRBJ1-6
d_call: NA
cdr3_aa: CASGEARVNSPLHF
cdr3_nt: TGTGCCAGTGGCGAGGCCAGGGTGAACTCACCCCTCCACTTT

clone_size: NA
v_call: TRBV3-1/TRBV3-2
j_call: TRBJ2-5
d_call: TRBD1
cdr3_aa: CASSQRGGFQETQYF
cdr3_nt: TGTGCCAGCAGCCAAAGAGGGGGCTTTCAAGAGACCCAGTACTTC

clone_size: NA
v_call: TRBV6-6
j_call: TRBJ1-2
d_call: TRBD1
cdr3_aa: CASSYTGGAYGYTF
cdr3_nt: TGTGCCAGCAGTTACACAGGGGGCGCGTATGGCTACACCTTC

clone_size: NA
v_call: TRBV11-2
j_call: TRBJ2-3
d_call: NA
cdr3_aa: CASSSNQADPIGEWSWDTQYF
cdr3_nt: TGTGCCAGCAGTTCCAATCAGGCCGACCCCATAGGAGAGTGGAGTTGGGATACGCAGTATTTT

clone_size: NA
v_call: TRBV6-5
j_call: TRBJ1-6
d_call: NA
cdr3_aa: CASSLGPNNSPLHF
cdr3_nt: TGTGCCAGCAGTTTAGGGCCAAATAATTCACCCCTCCACTTT